Below, 17 T cell receptor beta chains from the same sample are listed, as sequenced in a study of identical twins. Each CDR3 protein gets one entry after TCRdb re-called the 5' RACE reads with MiXCR. The repertoire holds 350,000 to 600,000 distinct CDR3 sequences, with over 12% as singletons. These data also featured in a second study, about yellow fever vaccine responses in identical twins.

Sequencing used CD4+ T cells sorted from blood. All receptors come from a woman under 30 in good health.

The chain has TRBV2 and TRBJ2-5; D is unresolved. The CDR3 length is 12 residues. The germline V gene encodes CDR1 SNHLY and CDR2 FYNNEI. V lost 6 bases and J 1 base, leaving 6 bases between the germline ends. CDR3 coding DNA: TGTGCCAGCAGAGTCGGCCAAGAGACCCAGTACTTC. This sequence encodes CASRVGQETQYF.

The J gene is TRBJ2-5, the V gene TRBV18; D ambiguous. The CDR3 runs to 14 residues. Trimming removed 0 bases from V and 0 bases from J, with 5 bases in between. The germline gives CDR1 KGHSH, CDR2 LQKENI. CDR3 nucleotides: TGTGCCAGCTCACCACCAAATTACCAAGAGACCCAGTACTTC. Its translation: CASSPPNYQETQYF.

This clonotype was counted a few times. Here the CDR3 DNA reads TGCGCCAGCAGCTTGTCGGGAGTTGAGATGGGGACCCAGTACTTC. Encoded protein: CASSLSGVEMGTQYF. The rearrangement links TRBV5-1 to TRBJ2-5, with a possible D match to TRBD2 (6 bases). The length of the CDR3 is 15 residues. Trimming left V 1 base short and J 7 bases short, with 17 bases between. Germline CDR1 and CDR2: SGHRS and YFSETQ.

A few counts support this clonotype. The rearrangement uses TRBV18 and TRBJ2-6; 7 bases are shared with TRBD1. Germline V gene lookup returns CDR1 KGHSH and CDR2 LQKENI. The CDR3 length is 15 residues. Trimming removed 4 bases from V and 2 bases from J; junction bases left unmatched: 2. CDR3 region: CASSLGQAGANVLTF. The CDR3 nucleotides read TGTGCCAGCTCACTTGGACAGGCTGGGGCCAACGTCCTGACTTTC.

This clonotype has only a few counts. This chain connects TRBV6-2 or TRBV6-3 to TRBJ2-2, with TRBD2 matching over 7 bases. V lost 6 bases and J lost 5; bases outside the gene matches: 15. From germline, CDR1 is MNHEY and CDR2 SVGEGT. CDR3 size: 17 residues. The CDR3, as DNA: TGTGCCAGCAGACCCCCCAGTGGACTAGGAGGGACCGGGGAGCTGTTTTTT. Translation gives CASRPPSGLGGTGELFF.

A few counts support this clonotype. The rearrangement links TRBV11-2 to TRBJ2-5; 7 bases are shared with TRBD2. CDR1 is SGHAT, CDR2 FQNNGV, per germline. J gave up 6 bases and V 2 bases, and 9 bases lay outside the gene matches. The CDR3 consists of 15 residues. The CDR3 bases are TGTGCCAGCAGCTTAAAGTCTGAGGGAGGGCAGACCCAGTACTTC. This encodes CASSLKSEGGQTQYF.

The gene calls are TRBV11-2 and TRBJ1-1; D is ambiguous. Germline assignment: CDR1 SGHAT and CDR2 FQNNGV. The CDR3 sequence is 13 residues long. V dropped 5 bases and J dropped 4 bases, with 11 bases sitting between them. The CDR3 here is CASSPQRSTEAFF. The CDR3 DNA reads TGTGCCAGCAGCCCTCAGAGAAGCACTGAAGCTTTCTTT.

This chain uses TRBV7-8 with TRBJ2-2, with 7 positions matching TRBD2. Losses at the gene ends were 6 bases for V and 0 bases for J; bases not matched to a gene: 4. The CDR3 spans 15 residues. Looked up from germline, CDR1 is SGHVS and CDR2 is FQNEAQ. In DNA, the CDR3 is TGTGCCAGCAGATCCAGCGGGGCGAACACCGGGGAGCTGTTTTTT. Its protein is CASRSSGANTGELFF.

J is TRBJ2-2 and V is TRBV20-1, with D uncertain. Trimming shortened V by 6 bases and J by 5 bases, and 10 bases separated the two germline ends. This CDR3 contains 12 residues. Germline V lookup: CDR1 DFQATT, CDR2 SNEGSKA (reference sequence). For the CDR3, the DNA is TGCAGTGCGAGGCGTCCTACCGGGGAGCTGTTTTTT. Its protein product is CSARRPTGELFF.

The chain employs TRBV15 and TRBJ2-3, with D uncertain. Germline loops: CDR1 LNHNV, CDR2 YYDKDF (reference sequence). This CDR3 contains 13 residues. V was shortened by 0 bases and J by 2 bases, with 3 bases between the two germline ends. The CDR3 loop reads CATSRDLTDTQYF. DNA for the CDR3: TGTGCCACCAGCAGAGACCTCACAGATACGCAGTATTTT. The full variable domain, its missing parts supplied by reference TRBV15 and TRBJ2-3, is DAMVIQNPRYQVTQFGKPVTLSCSQTLNHNVMYWYQQKSSQAPKLLFHYYDKDFNNEADTPDNFQSRRPNTSFCFLDIRSPGLGDTAMYLCATSRDLTDTQYFGPGTRLTVL.

CDR3 sequence (DNA): TGTGCCAGCAGCTTAGTGAGACCAGCCAAAAACATTCAGTACTTC. Translated: CASSLVRPAKNIQYF. The chain links TRBV11-2 to TRBJ2-4, with D hard to call. V was clipped by 1 base and J by 0 bases, with 7 bases between them. CDR3 length: 15 amino acids. CDR1 is SGHAT and CDR2 is FQNNGV in the germline V gene. The whole variable domain, filled in from reference TRBV11-2 and TRBJ2-4, reads EAGVAQSPRYKIIEKRQSVAFWCNPISGHATLYWYQQILGQGPKLLIQFQNNGVVDDSQLPKDRFSAERLKGVDSTLKIQPAKLEDSAVYLCASSLVRPAKNIQYFGAGTRLSVL.

The chain carries TRBV6-5 and TRBJ2-1; TRBD2 matches at 7 bases. CDR1 is MNHEY and CDR2 is SVGAGI in the germline V gene. V trimming: 2 bases; J trimming: 0 bases; junction bases outside the gene matches: 4. This CDR3 is built from 16 residues. The CDR3 loop is CASSYVSGNSYNEQFF. CDR3 DNA: TGTGCCAGCAGTTACGTCAGCGGGAACTCCTACAATGAGCAGTTCTTC.

In its sample, this clonotype was seen many times. The J gene is TRBJ2-4, the V gene TRBV5-6; 9 positions match TRBD1. Germline loops: CDR1 SGHDT, CDR2 YYEEEE. Trimming cost V 0 bases and J 6 bases; bases outside gene matches: 10. This CDR3 spans 17 amino acids. The CDR3 region has the DNA TGTGCCAGCAGCTTGGAGGTCGGACAGGGGAGTAGAAACATTCAGTACTTC. Protein sequence: CASSLEVGQGSRNIQYF.

This clonotype has a handful of counts. This rearrangement joins TRBV12-3 or TRBV12-4 to TRBJ2-2; D may correspond to TRBD1 or TRBD2 (6 bases each). This CDR3 has 14 residues. V was trimmed by 6 bases and J by 4 bases, leaving 12 bases between them. The CDR3 DNA reads as TGTGCCAGCAGCGGAGGGGGGCCCACCGGGGAGCTGTTTTTT. It specifies CASSGGGPTGELFF.

A few counts support this clonotype. J is TRBJ2-3 and V is TRBV12-3 or TRBV12-4; D ambiguous. The V end was cut by 1 base, the J end by 5 bases, with 10 bases between. The CDR3 has 14 amino acids. The CDR3, as DNA: TGTGCCAGCAGTTTAGGATCAGGTCAAGATACGCAGTATTTT. This encodes CASSLGSGQDTQYF.

There are a few counts of this clonotype. The V and J genes are TRBV5-4 and TRBJ2-4, with TRBD2 identical over 13 bases. CDR1 is SGHNT and CDR2 is YYREEE in the germline V gene (reference sequence). J lost 0 bases, V lost 1 base, and 7 bases had no gene match. The CDR3 covers 19 residues. CDR3 residues: CASSLPGLAGLLAKNIQYF. CDR3 nucleotide sequence: TGTGCCAGCAGCTTGCCGGGACTAGCGGGATTACTAGCCAAAAACATTCAGTACTTC.

Only a few counts were recorded for this clonotype. The V gene is TRBV3-1, the J gene TRBJ1-1; tentative D call: TRBD1 (6 bases). The V and J ends lost 0 bases and 5 bases respectively, with 13 bases between them. The germline gives CDR1 LGHDT, CDR2 YNNKEL (reference sequence). The CDR3 is 15 amino acids. The CDR3 loop reads CASSQDTGLVTEAFF. DNA for the CDR3: TGTGCCAGCAGCCAAGATACAGGGTTGGTTACTGAAGCTTTCTTT.